The TCR beta chain under discussion was sequenced for a study of molecular identifiers for immune sequencing clone quantification. Overall study: Replicate experiments took RNA from around 18,000 or 91,000 naive CD8 cells, divided it five ways and sequenced four.

Study conclusions and caveats: Clones with over 20 RNA copies captured over 97% of effector molecules but under 1% of naive ones. In cases of identical TCR molecules sharing a barcode, highly expanded clone sizes could be underestimated.

This clonotype was seen a few times. Its target is unknown. Per germline, CDR1 ENHRY and CDR2 SYGVKD. The CDR3 extends over 17 amino acids. V lost 4 bases and J lost 5; bases outside the gene matches: 14. As previously described, bulk TCR libraries were made using listed TCR primers. TCRdb analysed the PCR reads with MiXCR anew, one entry per CDR3 protein. The sample carries approximately 500,000 distinct CDR3 sequences, around 23% recorded once. Specimen: naive CD8+ T cells from blood, with Jurkat cell RNA spiked in. Subset of the sample: FACS-sorted CD8+CD4-CCR7+CD45RA+ naive T cells. This receptor was identified in a human donor in good health. Some libraries in this study had Jurkat cell RNA spiked in. This sequence joins TRBV10-3 and TRBJ2-7; 10 nucleotides match TRBD1. In nucleotides, the CDR3 is TGTGCCATCAGTGGGACAGGGGGTACCTTACGTCCAGACGAGCAGTACTTC. Its translation: CAISGTGGTLRPDEQYF.